A single sample is the source of the 6 T cell receptor beta chains below, sequenced in a study of cytomegalovirus exposure and HLA in healthy donors. 60 Vbeta and 13 Jbeta primers were used in PCR. The assay was immunoSEQ multiplex PCR, and TCRdb's table has in-frame clones only and misses some. Seen here are about 77,000 clones, 60% to 85% observed once, and the top ten hold 3.5% to 5.5%. Sample: PBMCs. The source is a middle-aged man in good health and CMV-seronegative.

The chain carries TRBV19 and TRBJ2-7; TRBD2 might be the D (5 bases). CDR1 and CDR2 (germline): LNHDA, SQIVND (reference sequence). V was trimmed by 5 bases and J by 5 bases, leaving 19 bases between them. The length of the CDR3 is 15 residues. CDR3: CASSPFLGSRDEQYF. The CDR3 DNA reads TGTGCCAGTAGTCCGTTCCTAGGCTCGAGGGACGAGCAGTACTTC.

V gene TRBV27 combines with J gene TRBJ2-1, with a tentative D call TRBD2 (6 bases). The germline V and J ends were trimmed by 0 bases and 9 bases, with 18 bases remaining between them. This CDR3 is built from 16 residues. Germline V lookup: CDR1 MNHEY, CDR2 SMNVEV (reference sequence). CDR3 region: CASSLSRGLNAGEQFF. In DNA form, the CDR3 reads TGTGCCAGCAGTTTATCGAGGGGACTCAACGCAGGTGAGCAGTTCTTC.

This sequence joins TRBV5-6 and TRBJ2-7, with D possibly matching TRBD1 (7 bases). The V gene's germline CDR1 is SGHDT and CDR2 YYEEEE. The CDR3 runs to 17 residues. The V end was cut by 4 bases, the J end by 0 bases, with 20 bases between. Here the CDR3 reads CASSAYHYRGLSYEQYF. In DNA, the CDR3 is TGTGCCAGCAGCGCCTACCATTACAGGGGACTCTCCTACGAGCAGTACTTC.

This clone was seen a handful of times. The chain has TRBV5-1 and TRBJ1-2; D unresolved. Germline V gives CDR1 SGHRS, CDR2 YFSETQ. There are 15 residues in the CDR3. Trimming shortened V by 4 bases and J by 4 bases, and 17 bases separated the two germline ends. In nucleotides, the CDR3 is TGCGCCAGCAGCCCAAATATTCTAAGCGGCTATGGCTACACCTTC. Amino acid sequence: CASSPNILSGYGYTF. Full variable domain (remainder filled in from reference TRBV5-1 and TRBJ1-2): KAGVTQTPRYLIKTRGQQVTLSCSPISGHRSVSWYQQTPGQGLQFLFEYFSETQRNKGNFPGRFSGRQFSNSRSEMNVSTLELGDSALYLCASSPNILSGYGYTFGSGTRLTVV.

The table lists this clone with a count of one. This chain connects TRBV11-1 to TRBJ2-5; 7 positions agree with TRBD2. There are 15 residues in the CDR3. Germline CDR1 is SGHAT and CDR2 is FQDESV (reference sequence). Losses at the gene ends were 3 bases for V and 5 bases for J; bases not matched to a gene: 9. The CDR3 sequence: CASSFLAGAGETQYF. CDR3 DNA sequence: TGTGCCAGCAGCTTTTTGGCGGGAGCGGGCGAGACCCAGTACTTC.

This clone was seen only a few times. J is TRBJ2-3 and V is TRBV13; weak D call: TRBD2 (5 bases). Germline lookup yields CDR1 PRHDT and CDR2 FYEKMQ (reference sequence). The CDR3 extends over 12 amino acids. V was clipped by 5 bases and J by 6 bases, with 9 bases between them. The CDR3 sequence is CASSPLADTQYF. For the CDR3, the DNA is TGTGCCAGCAGCCCCTTAGCGGATACGCAGTATTTT.